The clone carrying this T cell receptor beta chain was observed a handful of times. Its antigen is not known. The study used a library that attached unique molecular identifiers to individual cDNA molecules. Using its own MiXCR run on the RACE reads, TCRdb lists one record per CDR3 protein. Here the sample spans tens of thousands of distinct CDR3 sequences, roughly a tenth being singletons. These data originate in a study of human T cells and chemical hapten exposure. Overall study context: Epicutaneous patch tests delivered 0.01% DPC to the upper back, with evaluation at 6 days. Largely, small differences in pooled library volume made per-sample TCR yields vary. Broader study findings: PT1 expanded TCR counts and patch test score correlated positively.

The CDR3 runs to 18 residues. V trimming: 4 bases; J trimming: 1 base; junction bases outside the gene matches: 13. The germline gives CDR1 MNHNS, CDR2 SASEGT. Time point here: patch test 2, 6 weeks after DPC sensitization. The treatment was: therapeutic diphenylcyclopropenone sensitization with weekly scalp DPC. Material: whole blood, obtained in connection with sensitization to the hapten diphenylcyclopropenone (DPC). This rearrangement joins TRBV6-1 to TRBJ2-1; TRBD2 agrees at 7 bases. The clonotype originates from a woman aged 45 to 65 with alopecia areata. Some clones in this sample may be carry-over from other donors' samples. DNA for the CDR3: TGTGCCAGCAGTGCCCACCAACTAGCGTACCGATCCTACAATGAGCAGTTCTTC. Protein: CASSAHQLAYRSYNEQFF.